A single sample is the source of the 10 T cell receptor beta chains below, sequenced in a study of Ad26.COV2.S vaccination and SARS-CoV-2 variants. Treatment indicated: over 15 received Ad26.COV2.S at low or high dose, single or two shots; 5 received placebo; per-sample allocation not given. Samples came from day 63 after the first vaccine or placebo injection. Method: immunoSEQ multiplex PCR; TCRdb's copy keeps in-frame clones and lacks some. The sample holds 300,000 to 400,000 clones; 70% to 90% are singletons and the top ten take approximately 3.5%. Sequenced here: peripheral blood, sampled in a trial of Ad26.COV2.S vaccine versus placebo. The receptor set was obtained from a person aged 18 to 65 who received the Ad26.COV2.S COVID-19 vaccine or a placebo.

The genes are TRBV14 and TRBJ2-1; 13 bases align to TRBD2. Per the germline V gene, CDR1 is SGHDN and CDR2 is FVKESK. CDR3 length: 15 amino acids. With V trimmed by 1 base and J by 13 bases, 7 bases remained unmatched. CDR3 DNA: TGTGCCAGCAGCCAAGCCACCGGGACTAGCGGGACCCAGTTCTTC. Protein sequence: CASSQATGTSGTQFF.

In its sample, this clone was seen a few times. This chain uses TRBV4-3 with TRBJ2-3; D gene uncertain. V lost 0 bases and J 0 bases, leaving 16 bases between the germline ends. This CDR3 is 18 amino acids long. Germline CDR1 reads LGHNA; CDR2 reads YSLEER. CDR3 sequence: CASSQDRYQLLSTDTQYF. The CDR3 bases are TGCGCCAGCAGCCAAGATAGATACCAGCTCCTTAGCACAGATACGCAGTATTTT.

The chain recombines TRBV28 with TRBJ2-3; TRBD2 aligns across 12 bases. The CDR3 loop spans 16 amino acids. V shed 3 bases and J 4 bases; nucleotides not matched to a gene: 5. Germline CDR1 MDHEN, CDR2 SYDVKM. Here the CDR3 DNA reads TGTGCCAGCAGTTTGACTAGCGGGAGAATCGCAGATACGCAGTATTTT. The encoded protein is CASSLTSGRIADTQYF.

The chain uses TRBV2 and TRBJ2-7; the match to TRBD1 covers 7 bases. The germline V gene encodes CDR1 SNHLY and CDR2 FYNNEI. The CDR3 sequence is 14 residues long. J was trimmed by 1 base and V by 8 bases; bases with no gene match: 8. CDR3 residues: CASGGDRASYEQYF. CDR3 nucleotide sequence: TGTGCCAGCGGGGGAGACAGGGCATCCTACGAGCAGTACTTC.

This sequence joins TRBV7-2 and TRBJ2-7; unclear D gene. CDR3 length equals 13 residues. V lost 6 bases to trimming and J lost 5 bases, with 14 bases between them. Germline assignment: CDR1 SGHTA and CDR2 FQGNSA. CDR3 protein: CASSPDRIHEQYF. For the CDR3, the DNA is TGTGCCAGCAGTCCGGACCGGATTCACGAGCAGTACTTC.

The chain combines TRBV18 with TRBJ2-5; 10 nucleotides line up with TRBD2. The CDR3 consists of 16 residues. V was pared by 1 base and J by 4 bases, with 6 bases of the junction left unmatched. CDR1 and CDR2 (germline): KGHSH, LQKENI. The CDR3 bases are TGTGCCAGCTCACCACGGGCTAGCGGGAGTCGAGAGACCCAGTACTTC. Translating it yields CASSPRASGSRETQYF.

This clone was seen a single time. CDR3 sequence (DNA): TGTGCCAGCAGCCAAGGACTAGCGGGGGGCCGGGAGGGGACAGATACGCAGTATTTT. Its translation is CASSQGLAGGREGTDTQYF. The chain couples TRBV4-2 to TRBJ2-3, with 13 bases that match TRBD2. The junction had 10 bases not matched to a gene; V was cut back by 1 base and J by 3 bases. Germline lookup yields CDR1 LGHNA and CDR2 YNFKEQ. The CDR3 covers 19 residues.

The CDR3 DNA is TGCGCCAGCAGCTTGGATCAGGGGACTGGAAACACCATATATTTT. Amino acid sequence: CASSLDQGTGNTIYF. The rearrangement links TRBV5-1 to TRBJ1-3; D may be TRBD1 (6 bases). The V end lost 0 bases, the J end lost 2 bases, and 9 bases lay between the germline ends. The CDR3 runs 15 residues. Germline V lookup: CDR1 SGHRS, CDR2 YFSETQ.

This chain joins TRBV11-2 and TRBJ1-6; D is unresolved. Trimming took 3 bases from V and 0 from J, leaving 12 bases between them. The CDR3 is 17 residues long. Germline CDR1 is SGHAT and CDR2 is FQNNGV. CDR3 DNA: TGTGCCAGCAGCTTGAAGGCCGCTCGCTCCTATAATTCACCCCTCCACTTT. It translates to CASSLKAARSYNSPLHF.

The rearrangement joins TRBV5-8 to TRBJ2-7; 7 positions agree with TRBD2. This CDR3 has 13 amino acids. The germline V gene has CDR1 SGHTS and CDR2 YDEGEE. The V gene end was trimmed by 2 bases and the J gene end by 8 bases; junction bases not matched to a gene: 7. The CDR3 protein is CASSFGRESQQYF. CDR3 coding DNA: TGTGCCAGCAGCTTCGGGCGGGAGAGTCAGCAGTACTTC.